This T cell receptor (beta chain) was observed in a study of blood T cell repertoires in COVID-19. Looking at the study overall: The origin of the acute and convalescent COVID-19 samples was the United States, Italy and Spain. T cells, B-cell-depleted T cells, or PBMCs supplied cDNA or gDNA.

Study processing details: Nucleated cell number was recorded as an estimate derived from reference gene primer amplification. Using immunoSEQ multiplex PCR, the repertoire was profiled, and TCRdb retains in-frame clones only, with some absent. D and trimming come from the DNA, and the V and J calls and clone size come from that table. The profile shows 100,000 to 150,000 clones, approximately 85% of them singletons. Sequencing used peripheral blood. The TCR was taken from an elderly man with active or convalescent COVID-19.

CDR3 residues: CASSSGAHQGSSGTEAFF. CDR3 sequence (DNA): TGCGCCAGCAGCTCAGGCGCTCATCAGGGTTCGTCGGGCACTGAAGCTTTCTTT. This sequence joins TRBV5-1 and TRBJ1-1, with D perhaps matching TRBD1 (5 bases). CDR1 and CDR2 from the germline V gene are SGHRS and YFSETQ. There are 18 residues in the CDR3. Trimming shortened V by 3 bases and J by 4 bases, and 25 bases separated the two germline ends.